A single sample is the source of the 7 T cell receptor beta chains below, sequenced in a study of T-cell memory formation after mild COVID-19 (dated by TCRdb to about 2021). The library was generated by 5' RACE. The sequencing machine was an Illumina NovaSeq 6000. In-frame beta chains were kept once TCRdb had trimmed the public reads at Q25 with fastp and called clones with MiXCR. Rows with one shared CDR3 protein collapse into an entry with the most common genes and DNA. The sample contains 250,000 to 350,000 distinct CDR3 sequences, around 15% of them found a single time. Jointly, the top ten make up 20% to 25% of the sample. Sequencing used PBMCs or a T cell subset sorted from them (not recorded which). These receptors originate from a man aged 18 to 29 who had mild COVID-19 (a few samples of this study predate the infection). The sample titles of this study are shuffled in the database, so cell type and time point are left out; the donor was told from shared clones.

There are a few counts of this clonotype. In DNA, the CDR3 is TGTGCCAGCAGCATTAGCGGGGGGCTATATGAGCAGTTCTTC. Translation: CASSISGGLYEQFF. The chain employs TRBV9 and TRBJ2-1; 10 nucleotides agree with TRBD2. The CDR3 is 14 amino acids. CDR1 is SGDLS and CDR2 is YYNGEE in the germline V gene. Unmatched junction bases numbered 6, after V lost 4 bases and J lost 8 bases.

There are a few counts of this clonotype. V usage is TRBV27 and J usage is TRBJ2-2; possibly TRBD1 for D (6 bases). This CDR3 region has 15 residues. V shed 5 bases and J shed 9 bases, with 19 bases lying between them. Germline CDR1 MNHEY, CDR2 SMNVEV (reference sequence). The CDR3 loop is CASSHNWDTVRELFF. CDR3 coding DNA: TGTGCCAGCAGTCATAACTGGGACACGGTCAGGGAGCTGTTTTTT.

This clonotype has ten or more counts. J is TRBJ1-1 and V is TRBV7-6; D ambiguous. The CDR3 runs 14 residues. Germline V CDR1 and CDR2: SGHVS, FNYEAQ. Trimming cost V 4 bases and J 11 bases, with 20 bases left between them. CDR3 nucleotides: TGTGCCAGCAGCTCAACCGTCCCTCCTTATTGGGCTTTCTTT. It translates to CASSSTVPPYWAFF.

There are a few counts of this clonotype. The rearrangement uses TRBV9 and TRBJ2-1; TRBD2 is a possible D gene (5 bases). Trimming took 3 bases from V and 0 from J, leaving 16 bases between them. CDR1 and CDR2 from the germline V gene are SGDLS and YYNGEE. CDR3 length: 17 residues. The CDR3 sequence is CASSGRLYSDSYNEQFF. CDR3 DNA sequence: TGTGCCAGCAGCGGACGCCTGTATAGCGACTCCTACAATGAGCAGTTCTTC.

This clonotype was counted a few times. The chain employs TRBV5-1 and TRBJ2-2, with 9 nucleotides matching TRBD2. V lost 4 bases, J lost 3 bases, and 10 bases stayed unmatched. This CDR3 spans 17 amino acids. Germline V gives CDR1 SGHRS, CDR2 YFSETQ. The CDR3 DNA reads TGCGCCAGCAGCCCCCGCCCGACTAGCGGATACACCGGGGAGCTGTTTTTT. Protein: CASSPRPTSGYTGELFF.

This clonotype showed up just a few times. The V gene is TRBV4-3, the J gene TRBJ1-4, with a possible D match to TRBD1 (6 bases). CDR3 length: 15 amino acids. CDR1 and CDR2 (germline): LGHNA, YSLEER. The germline V and J ends were trimmed by 2 bases and 7 bases, with 14 bases remaining between them. The CDR3 reads CASSQQTGTGEKLFF. CDR3 nucleotides: TGCGCCAGCAGCCAACAGACAGGAACAGGTGAAAAACTGTTTTTT.

This clonotype was seen only a few times. The rearrangement uses TRBV5-1 and TRBJ1-2, with D possibly matching TRBD1 (5 bases). This CDR3 has 13 amino acids. The V end was cut by 5 bases, the J end by 6 bases, with 14 bases between. Germline values: CDR1 SGHRS, CDR2 YFSETQ. The CDR3 reads CASSTVQGNGYTF. The CDR3 DNA follows: TGCGCCAGCAGTACGGTCCAGGGCAATGGCTACACCTTC.